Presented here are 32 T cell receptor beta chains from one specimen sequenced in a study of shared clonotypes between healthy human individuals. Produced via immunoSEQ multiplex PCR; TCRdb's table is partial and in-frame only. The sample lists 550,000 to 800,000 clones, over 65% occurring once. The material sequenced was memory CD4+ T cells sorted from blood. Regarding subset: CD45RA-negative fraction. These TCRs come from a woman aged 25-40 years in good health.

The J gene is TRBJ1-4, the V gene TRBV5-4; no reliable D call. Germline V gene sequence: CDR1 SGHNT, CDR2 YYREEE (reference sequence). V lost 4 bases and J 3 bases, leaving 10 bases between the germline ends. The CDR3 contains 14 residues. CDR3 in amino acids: CASSQQTANEKLFF. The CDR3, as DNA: TGTGCCAGCAGCCAGCAGACGGCTAATGAAAAACTGTTTTTT.

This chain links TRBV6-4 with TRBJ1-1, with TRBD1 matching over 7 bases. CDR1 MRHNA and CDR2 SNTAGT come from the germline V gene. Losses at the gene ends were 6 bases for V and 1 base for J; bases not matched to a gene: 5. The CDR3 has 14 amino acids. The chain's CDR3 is CASRRAGGNTEAFF. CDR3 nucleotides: TGTGCCAGCAGGCGGGCAGGGGGGAACACTGAAGCTTTCTTT.

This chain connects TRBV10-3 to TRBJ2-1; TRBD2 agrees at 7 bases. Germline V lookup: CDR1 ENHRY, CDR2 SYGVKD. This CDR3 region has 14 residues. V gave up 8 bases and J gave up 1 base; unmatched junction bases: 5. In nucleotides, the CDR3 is TGTGCCATCGGGGGGGGACTATCCTACAATGAGCAGTTCTTC. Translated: CAIGGGLSYNEQFF.

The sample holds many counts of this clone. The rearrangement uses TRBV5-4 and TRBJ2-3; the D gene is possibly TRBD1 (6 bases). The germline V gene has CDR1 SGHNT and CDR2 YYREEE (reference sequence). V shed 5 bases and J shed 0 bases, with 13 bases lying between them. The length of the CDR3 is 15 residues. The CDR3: CASSSRQESTDTQYF. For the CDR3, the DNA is TGTGCCAGCAGTTCCCGACAGGAGAGCACAGATACGCAGTATTTT.

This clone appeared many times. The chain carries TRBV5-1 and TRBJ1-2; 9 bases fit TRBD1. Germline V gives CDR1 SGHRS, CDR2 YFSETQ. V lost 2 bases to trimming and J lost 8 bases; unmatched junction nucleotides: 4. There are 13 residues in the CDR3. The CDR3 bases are TGCGCCAGCAGCTTACGGGACAGGGAGGGCTACACCTTC. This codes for CASSLRDREGYTF.

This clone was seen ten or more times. DNA for the CDR3: TGTGCCAGCAGTTACTCGGTCCAGCGGTCCTACAATGAGCAGTTCTTC. Translated: CASSYSVQRSYNEQFF. The chain has TRBV6-5 and TRBJ2-1, with TRBD2 as a possible D gene (5 bases). V lost 0 bases, J lost 1 base, and 10 bases lay in between. Germline lookup yields CDR1 MNHEY and CDR2 SVGAGI. CDR3 length: 16 amino acids.

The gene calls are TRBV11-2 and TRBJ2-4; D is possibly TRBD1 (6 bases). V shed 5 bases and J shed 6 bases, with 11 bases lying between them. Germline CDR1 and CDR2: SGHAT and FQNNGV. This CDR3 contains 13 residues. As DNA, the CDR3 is TGTGCCAGCAGCCCAGGGGCGGTAAACATTCAGTACTTC. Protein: CASSPGAVNIQYF. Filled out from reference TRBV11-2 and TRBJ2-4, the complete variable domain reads EAGVAQSPRYKIIEKRQSVAFWCNPISGHATLYWYQQILGQGPKLLIQFQNNGVVDDSQLPKDRFSAERLKGVDSTLKIQPAKLEDSAVYLCASSPGAVNIQYFGAGTRLSVL.

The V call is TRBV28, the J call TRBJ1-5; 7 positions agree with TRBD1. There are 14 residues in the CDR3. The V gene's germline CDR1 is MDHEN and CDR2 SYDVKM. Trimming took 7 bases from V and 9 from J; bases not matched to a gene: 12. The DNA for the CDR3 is TGTGCCAGCATTACAGGGGCCCCTATTTGGCCCCAGCATTTT. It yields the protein CASITGAPIWPQHF.

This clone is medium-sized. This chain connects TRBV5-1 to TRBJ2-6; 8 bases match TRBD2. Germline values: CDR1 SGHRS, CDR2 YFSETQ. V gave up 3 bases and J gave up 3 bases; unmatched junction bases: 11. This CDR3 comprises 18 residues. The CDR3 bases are TGCGCCAGCAGCTGGCTGCCGGGAGGGCCAGTTGGGGCCAACGTCCTGACTTTC. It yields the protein CASSWLPGGPVGANVLTF.

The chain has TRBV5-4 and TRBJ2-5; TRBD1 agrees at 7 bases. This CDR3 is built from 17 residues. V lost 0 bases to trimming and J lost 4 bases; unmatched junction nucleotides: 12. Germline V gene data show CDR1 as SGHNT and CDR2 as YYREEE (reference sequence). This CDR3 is CASSLGARQGLGETQYF. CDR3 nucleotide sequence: TGTGCCAGCAGCTTGGGGGCTCGACAGGGATTGGGAGAGACCCAGTACTTC.

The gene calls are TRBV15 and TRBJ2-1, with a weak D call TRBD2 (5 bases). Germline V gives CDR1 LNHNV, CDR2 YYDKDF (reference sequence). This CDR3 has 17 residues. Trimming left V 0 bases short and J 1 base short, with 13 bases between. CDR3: CATSRDKISGSYNEQFF. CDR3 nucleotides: TGTGCCACCAGCAGAGATAAGATAAGCGGTTCCTACAATGAGCAGTTCTTC.

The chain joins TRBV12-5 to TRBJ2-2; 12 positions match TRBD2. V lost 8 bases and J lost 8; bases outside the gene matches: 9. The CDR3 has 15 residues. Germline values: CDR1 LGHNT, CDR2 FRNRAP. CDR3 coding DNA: TGTGCTAGTCTTTCCGAGACTAGCGGGAGTGGGGAGCTGTTTTTT. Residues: CASLSETSGSGELFF.

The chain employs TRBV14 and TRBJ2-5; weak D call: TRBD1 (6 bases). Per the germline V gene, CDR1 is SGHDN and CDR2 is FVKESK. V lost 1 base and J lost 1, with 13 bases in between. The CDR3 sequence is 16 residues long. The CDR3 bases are TGTGCCAGCAGCCAAGTTACAGGGAGAGGCCAAGAGACCCAGTACTTC. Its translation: CASSQVTGRGQETQYF.

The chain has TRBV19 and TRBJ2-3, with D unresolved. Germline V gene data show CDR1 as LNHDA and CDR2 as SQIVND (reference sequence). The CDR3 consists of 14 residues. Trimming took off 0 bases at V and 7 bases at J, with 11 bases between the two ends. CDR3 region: CASSIDLWLHTQYF. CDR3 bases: TGTGCCAGTAGTATAGATCTCTGGTTACATACGCAGTATTTT.

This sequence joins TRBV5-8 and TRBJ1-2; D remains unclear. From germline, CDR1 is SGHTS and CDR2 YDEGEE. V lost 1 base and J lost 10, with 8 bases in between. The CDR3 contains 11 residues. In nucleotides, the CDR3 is TGTGCCAGCAGCTTGTGGGTGACCTACACCTTC. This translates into CASSLWVTYTF. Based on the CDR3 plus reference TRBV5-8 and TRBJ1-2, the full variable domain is EAGVTQSPTHLIKTRGQQATLRCSPISGHTSVYWYQQALGLGLQFLLWYDEGEERNRGNFPPRFSGRQFPNYSSELNVNALELEDSALYLCASSLWVTYTFGSGTRLTVV.

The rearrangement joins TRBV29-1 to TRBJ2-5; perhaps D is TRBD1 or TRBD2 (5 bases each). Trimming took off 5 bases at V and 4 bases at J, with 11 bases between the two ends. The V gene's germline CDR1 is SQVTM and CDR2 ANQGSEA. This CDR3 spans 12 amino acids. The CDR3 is CSVFGDGETQYF. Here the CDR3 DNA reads TGCAGCGTTTTTGGGGACGGAGAGACCCAGTACTTC.

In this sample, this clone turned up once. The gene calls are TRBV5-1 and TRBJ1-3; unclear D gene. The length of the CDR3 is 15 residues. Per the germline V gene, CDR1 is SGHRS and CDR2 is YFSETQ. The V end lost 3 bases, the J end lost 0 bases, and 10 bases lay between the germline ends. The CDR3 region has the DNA TGCGCCAGCAGCTCAGACCCGAGCTCTGGAAACACCATATATTTT. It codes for CASSSDPSSGNTIYF.

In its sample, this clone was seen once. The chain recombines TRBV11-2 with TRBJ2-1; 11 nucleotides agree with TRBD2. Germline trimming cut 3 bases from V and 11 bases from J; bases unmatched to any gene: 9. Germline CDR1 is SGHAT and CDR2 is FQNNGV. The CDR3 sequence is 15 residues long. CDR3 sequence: CASSLGGLAGGQQFF. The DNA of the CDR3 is TGTGCCAGCAGCTTGGGAGGGCTAGCGGGAGGACAGCAGTTCTTC. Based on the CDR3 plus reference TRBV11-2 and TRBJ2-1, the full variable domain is EAGVAQSPRYKIIEKRQSVAFWCNPISGHATLYWYQQILGQGPKLLIQFQNNGVVDDSQLPKDRFSAERLKGVDSTLKIQPAKLEDSAVYLCASSLGGLAGGQQFFGPGTRLTVL.

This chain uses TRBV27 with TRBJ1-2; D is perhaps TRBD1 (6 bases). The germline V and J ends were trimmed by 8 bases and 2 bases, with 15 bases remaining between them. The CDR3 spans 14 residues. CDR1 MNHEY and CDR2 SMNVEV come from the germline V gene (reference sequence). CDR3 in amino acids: CASRGLDTNYGYTF. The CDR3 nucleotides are TGTGCCAGCCGGGGGCTCGATACAAACTATGGCTACACCTTC.

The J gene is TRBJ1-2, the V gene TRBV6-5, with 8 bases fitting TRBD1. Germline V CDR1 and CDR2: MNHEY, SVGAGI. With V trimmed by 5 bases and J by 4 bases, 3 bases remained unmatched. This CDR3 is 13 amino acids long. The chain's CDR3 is CASSVDRGYGYTF. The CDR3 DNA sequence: TGTGCCAGCAGTGTCGACAGGGGCTATGGCTACACCTTC.

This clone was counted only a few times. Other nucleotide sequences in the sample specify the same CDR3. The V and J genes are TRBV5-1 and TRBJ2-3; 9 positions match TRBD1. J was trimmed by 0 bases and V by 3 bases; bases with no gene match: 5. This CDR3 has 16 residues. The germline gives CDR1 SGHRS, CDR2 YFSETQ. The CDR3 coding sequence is TGCGCCAGCAGCTGGGGACAGGGACCTAGCACAGATACGCAGTATTTT. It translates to CASSWGQGPSTDTQYF.

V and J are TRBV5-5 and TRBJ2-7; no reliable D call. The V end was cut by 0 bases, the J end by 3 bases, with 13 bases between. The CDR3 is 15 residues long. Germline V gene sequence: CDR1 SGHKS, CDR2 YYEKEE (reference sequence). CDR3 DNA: TGTGCCAGCAGCTTGGCCAGTTCGGAGTACTACGAGCAGTACTTC. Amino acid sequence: CASSLASSEYYEQYF.

The CDR3 nucleotides are TGCAGCGTCGTAAACCGGGGGAATGAAAAACTGTTTTTT. Translated, it gives CSVVNRGNEKLFF. This chain uses TRBV29-1 with TRBJ1-4, with D perhaps matching TRBD1 (5 bases). This CDR3 is 13 amino acids long. Germline values: CDR1 SQVTM, CDR2 ANQGSEA. Trimming took off 6 bases at V and 5 bases at J, with 13 bases between the two ends.

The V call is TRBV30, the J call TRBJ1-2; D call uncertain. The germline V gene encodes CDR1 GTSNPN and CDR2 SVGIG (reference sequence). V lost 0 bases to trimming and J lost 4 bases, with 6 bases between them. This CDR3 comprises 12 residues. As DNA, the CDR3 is TGTGCCTGGAGTGTACTAAGCTATGGCTACACCTTC. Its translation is CAWSVLSYGYTF. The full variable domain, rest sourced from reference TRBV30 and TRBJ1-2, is SQTIHQWPATLVQPVGSPLSLECTVEGTSNPNLYWYRQAAGRGLQLLFYSVGIGQISSEVPQNLSASRPQDRQFILSSKKLLLSDSGFYLCAWSVLSYGYTFGSGTRLTVV.

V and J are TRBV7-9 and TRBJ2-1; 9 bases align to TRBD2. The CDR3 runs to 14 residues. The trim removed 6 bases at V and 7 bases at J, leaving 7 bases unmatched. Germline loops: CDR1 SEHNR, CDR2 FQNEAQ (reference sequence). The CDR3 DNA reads TGTGCCAGCAGGGTTAGCGGGAGAGCTAATGAGCAGTTCTTC. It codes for CASRVSGRANEQFF.

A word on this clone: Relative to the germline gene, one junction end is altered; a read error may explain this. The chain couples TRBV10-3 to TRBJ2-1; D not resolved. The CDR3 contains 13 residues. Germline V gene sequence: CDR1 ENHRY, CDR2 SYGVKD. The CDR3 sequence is CAISEVGYSEQFF. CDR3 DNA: TGTGCCATCAGTGAGGTAGGGTACAGTGAGCAGTTCTTC.

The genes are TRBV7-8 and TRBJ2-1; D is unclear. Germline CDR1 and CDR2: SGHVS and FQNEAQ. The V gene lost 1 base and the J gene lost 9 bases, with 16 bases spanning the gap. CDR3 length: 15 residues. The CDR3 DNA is TGTGCCAGCAGCTTAGAGGGTTCGCGGCGAACTGAGCAGTTCTTC. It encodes CASSLEGSRRTEQFF.

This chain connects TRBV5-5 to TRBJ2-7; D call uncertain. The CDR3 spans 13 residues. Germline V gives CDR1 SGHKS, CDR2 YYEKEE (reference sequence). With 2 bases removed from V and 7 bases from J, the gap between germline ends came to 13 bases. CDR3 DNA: TGTGCCAGCAGCTTACGTAGGGCCTGGGAGCAGTACTTC. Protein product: CASSLRRAWEQYF. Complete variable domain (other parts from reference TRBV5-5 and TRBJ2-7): DAGVTQSPTHLIKTRGQQVTLRCSPISGHKSVSWYQQVLGQGPQFIFQYYEKEERGRGNFPDRFSARQFPNYSSELNVNALLLGDSALYLCASSLRRAWEQYFGPGTRLTVT.

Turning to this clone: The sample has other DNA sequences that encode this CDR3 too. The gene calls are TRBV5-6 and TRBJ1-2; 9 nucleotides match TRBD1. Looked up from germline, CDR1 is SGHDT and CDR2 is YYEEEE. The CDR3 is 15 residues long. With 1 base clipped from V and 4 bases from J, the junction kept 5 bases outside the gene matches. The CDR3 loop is CASSLNRGLGYGYTF. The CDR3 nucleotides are TGTGCCAGCAGCTTGAACAGGGGGCTGGGCTATGGCTACACCTTC.

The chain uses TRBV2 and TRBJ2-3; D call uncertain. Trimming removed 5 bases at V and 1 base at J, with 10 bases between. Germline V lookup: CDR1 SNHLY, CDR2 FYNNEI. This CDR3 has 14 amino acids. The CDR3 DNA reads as TGTGCCAGCAGTTTCCTTTGGGGCACAGATACGCAGTATTTT. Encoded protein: CASSFLWGTDTQYF.

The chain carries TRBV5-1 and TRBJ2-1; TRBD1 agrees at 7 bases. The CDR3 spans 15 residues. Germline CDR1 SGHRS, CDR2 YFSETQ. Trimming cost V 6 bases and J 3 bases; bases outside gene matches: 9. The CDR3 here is CASTQDRADYNEQFF. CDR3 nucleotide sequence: TGCGCCAGCACCCAAGACAGGGCCGACTACAATGAGCAGTTCTTC.

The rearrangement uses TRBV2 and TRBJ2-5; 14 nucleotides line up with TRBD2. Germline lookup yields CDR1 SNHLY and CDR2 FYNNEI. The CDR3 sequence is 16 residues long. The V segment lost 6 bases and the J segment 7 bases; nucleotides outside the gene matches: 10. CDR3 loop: CASRSGTSGGRGTQYF. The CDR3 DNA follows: TGTGCCAGCAGATCCGGGACTAGCGGGGGACGGGGGACCCAGTACTTC.